A single T cell receptor beta chain is shown here with its context. This entry belongs to a study of technical replicates of blood from a few donors. The V gene lost 0 bases and the J gene lost 3 bases, with 12 bases spanning the gap. The germline V gene encodes CDR1 MGHRA and CDR2 YSYEKL. The CDR3 covers 15 residues. TCRdb's copy holds only in-frame clones and misses some; the assay was immunoSEQ multiplex PCR. The sample contains more than 70,000 clones, roughly 97% of which appear only once. What was sequenced was T cells isolated from PBMCs. The sequence came from a human donor in good health. The genes are TRBV4-1 and TRBJ2-7, with D possibly matching TRBD1 (5 bases). The CDR3 coding sequence is TGCGCCAGCAGCCAAGATCGACAGAACCTCTACGAGCAGTACTTC. Amino acids: CASSQDRQNLYEQYF.